The clone carrying this T cell receptor (beta chain) was seen just once. Its specificity is not known. The data were obtained in a study of OX40 agonist ivuxolimab in advanced cancers. The wider study: Ivuxolimab was administered intravenously to patients at 0.01 to 10 mg/kg every 2 weeks. Study-level points and caveats: The specificity for antigen of the expanded peripheral T cells was not determined. Relative to CD4+, CD8+ T cells held more expanded clones on average. Low normalized T-cell clonal expansion was additionally recorded for some nonresponders.

Repertoires were generated with immunoSEQ multiplex PCR, while TCRdb's copy carries only in-frame clones and drops some. The repertoire holds tens of thousands of clones, with 75% to 80% as singletons. Sample: CD4+ or CD8+ T cells sorted from blood, taken in a trial of the OX40 agonist ivuxolimab. This receptor was taken from an adult with an advanced solid tumor such as melanoma, head and neck, liver or kidney cancer.

The DNA for the CDR3 is TGTGCCAGTAGTATTGGGGCAGGCGGACTGGGGCCCAATGAGCAGTTCTTC. Translating gives CASSIGAGGLGPNEQFF. V usage is TRBV19 and J usage is TRBJ2-1; D possibly matches TRBD1 or TRBD2 (5 bases each). Trimming took 3 bases from V and 6 from J, leaving 21 bases between them. The germline V gene encodes CDR1 LNHDA and CDR2 SQIVND (reference sequence). The CDR3 has 17 amino acids.